The following is a T cell receptor (beta chain) sequence with its context. The antigen this receptor binds is unknown. Per-base qualities were not stored, and no clone one base away is much larger. Each collaborating institution followed its own protocols to collect whole blood in K2EDTA tubes. Collaborator samples were shipped for TCRbeta analysis as frozen whole blood, isolated PBMCs, or DNA extracted from either sample type. The data originate from a study of blood T cell repertoires in COVID-19 (dated by TCRdb to about 2020). In the study overall: Samples from collaborators originated in the United States, Italy and Spain and spanned both the acute and convalescent phases of COVID-19. The prospective study material was composed of cDNA or gDNA derived from T cells, B-cell-depleted T cells, or PBMCs. Subjects who had been exposed to COVID-19, were actively infected with it, or had recovered from it provided the deeply sampled blood TCRbeta repertoires that made up the dataset. The repertoires were released in a freely available public database intended as a resource for research on the immune response to SARS-CoV-2. Samples came from the ongoing ImmuneRACE study (first 160 participants) plus 1,254 subjects from 6 global collaborators. The sample metadata nearly always contained a de-identified subject ID, COVID-19 status, age in years and sex. Where HLA class I and class II types were available, the types were taken from metadata supplied by the sample provider, not from assay-based typing. Broad study findings and their caveats: The amount of clinical and demographic metadata varied by source and participant and was provided uncurated.

TCRbeta CDR3 regions were amplified from genomic DNA using the immunoSEQ Assay, a bias-controlled multiplex PCR. In the authors' own workflow: Within the assay, amplification of reference gene primers was used to estimate how many nucleated cells each sample contained. Sequence reads were collapsed and filtered to measure the absolute abundance of every unique TCRbeta CDR3 rearrangement. For each sample, productive Simpson clonality was calculated by taking the square root of Simpson's diversity index across productive rearrangements. Drawn from immuneACCESS, this table holds only the in-frame rearrangements with V and J called that TCRdb kept. Clones are partly lost; checked studies trace under half to an unresolved V gene and leave the rest unexplained. V, J and clone size were drawn from that table, and D and trimming were deduced from the DNA. In all, the sample holds approximately 6,600 clones, and 80% to 90% of those were seen once. The ten largest clones capture around 9% of the sample.

At the junction V is shortened by 2 bases and J by 8 bases, with 18 bases in between. Sequences MGHDK (CDR1) and SYGVNS (CDR2) are obtained from the germline V gene. The CDR3, from cysteine to phenylalanine, totals 15 residues. The sequence is cut down to CDR3 DNA, 45 bases in frame from base 1. The receptor was isolated from a human donor in a cohort sampled during active COVID-19. The donor label of this sample is uncertain. The sample consisted of peripheral blood. This chain is built from TRBV25-1 and TRBJ1-2, and the D gene may be TRBD1, 6 bases matching. CDR3 protein: CASSEGNRVGGGYTF. In nucleotides, the sequence is TGTGCCAGCAGTGAAGGTAACAGGGTAGGAGGCGGCTACACCTTC.